This T cell receptor (beta chain) was recorded in a study of tumor T cells in aggressive B-cell lymphoma (TCRdb year 2017). Receptor amplification or capture employed the immunoSEQ multiplex PCR assay. TCRdb carries this immuneACCESS record with in-frame sequences only. Its versions omit some clonotypes, under half of them owing to an unresolved V gene in the studies checked, with the rest unexplained. The sample table lists fewer than 3,500 clones, approximately 85% of them with a count of one. The ten largest clones capture less than 20% of the sample. With respect to this clone: Its antigen specificity is not known. No much larger clonotype is one base removed from it; base qualities were not supplied.

The germline V gene gives CDR1 as MNHEY and CDR2 as SVGAGI. The CDR3 contains 15 residues, cysteine and phenylalanine counted. The only DNA kept is the CDR3, 45 bases in frame from the first base. V gives up 4 bases and J gives up 3 bases, and the segment between their germline ends measures 16 bases. What was sequenced was tumor tissue. The V gene is TRBV6-5 and the J gene is TRBJ2-7, with TRBD2 as a weak D call on 6 bases. The TCR originated in an adult with diffuse large B cell lymphoma. Some clones in this sample may be carry-over from other donors' samples. In nucleotides, the sequence is TGTGCCAGCAGTTCCCCGGGGGAATTTAGCTACGAGCAGTACTTC. It encodes CASSSPGEFSYEQYF.